The 18 T cell receptor beta chains given below trace back to one sample, sequenced in a study of regulatory T cells in long-lasting Graves disease. Sample time point: newly diagnosed GD, antithyroid drugs for less than 3 months. RNA isolated from PBMCs was used to make the TCR library. Building the TCR beta libraries relied on iRepertoire HTBI primers, and CDR3 regions underwent Arm-PCR. TCRdb reanalysed the multiplex PCR reads using MiXCR and keeps one entry per CDR3 protein. Of 680,000 or so distinct CDR3 sequences listed, about 15% were seen once; the top ten hold about 17%. This sample also belongs to another study, concerning T cells in Graves' hyperthyroidism and ophthalmopathy.

This sample comprised peripheral blood mononuclear cells (PBMCs), obtained at new diagnosis, from a patient treated with antithyroid drugs. The receptors stem from a woman aged 25 to 39 with Graves disease.

Many counts were recorded for this clonotype. The chain carries TRBV28 and TRBJ1-1; no clear D. V lost 6 bases and J lost 0, with 14 bases in between. Germline V lookup: CDR1 MDHEN, CDR2 SYDVKM. This CDR3 spans 15 amino acids. CDR3 bases: TGTGCCAGCAGCTCAAGGAGCTTAATGAACACTGAAGCTTTCTTT. Its translation is CASSSRSLMNTEAFF.

This clonotype has a count of ten or more. This chain joins TRBV6-1 and TRBJ2-7; D may be TRBD2 (5 bases). Germline CDR1 reads MNHNS; CDR2 reads SASEGT. V was pared by 5 bases and J by 0 bases, with 20 bases between. CDR3 size: 17 residues. The CDR3 region is CASSRTLGSSYSYEQYF. The CDR3 bases are TGTGCCAGCAGTCGTACCCTTGGGTCTAGCTACTCCTACGAGCAGTACTTC.

A few counts support this clonotype. The chain is built from TRBV30 and TRBJ2-6, with D possibly TRBD1 on 6 matching bases. The CDR3 runs to 16 residues. V gave up 3 bases and J gave up 2 bases, with 14 bases separating them. Germline CDR1 and CDR2: GTSNPN and SVGIG (reference sequence). CDR3 nucleotide sequence: TGTGCCTGGAGAGTGGGTGGGGGCGCTGGGGCCAACGTCCTGACTTTC. It is translated as CAWRVGGGAGANVLTF.

The chain recombines TRBV5-4 with TRBJ2-3; 8 positions match TRBD1. The CDR3 is 14 residues long. The junction had 3 bases not matched to a gene; V was cut back by 3 bases and J by 3 bases. The V gene's germline CDR1 is SGHNT and CDR2 YYREEE (reference sequence). Written as DNA, the CDR3 is TGTGCCAGCAGCTGGACAGGGAGAACAGATACGCAGTATTTT. Amino acid sequence: CASSWTGRTDTQYF.

Ten or more counts support this clonotype. The chain couples TRBV30 to TRBJ1-1; no firm D call. Looked up from germline, CDR1 is GTSNPN and CDR2 is SVGIG (reference sequence). V lost 2 bases to trimming and J lost 10 bases, with 11 bases between them. This CDR3 region has 11 residues. The CDR3 region has the DNA TGTGCCTGGAGTTTAATCGCAGGAGCTTTCTTT. Amino acids: CAWSLIAGAFF.

Many counts were recorded for this clonotype. The rearrangement uses TRBV28 and TRBJ1-5, with a tentative D call TRBD1 (6 bases). There are 14 residues in the CDR3. Germline V lookup: CDR1 MDHEN, CDR2 SYDVKM. Deletions cut 3 bases from V and 5 bases from J, with 11 bases between. DNA for the CDR3: TGTGCCAGCAGTTTGAGACAGGTTTATCAGCCCCAGCATTTT. Protein product: CASSLRQVYQPQHF.

Notes on this clonotype: One end of the junction varies from germline; a read error may be responsible. The chain links TRBV5-1 to TRBJ2-7, with 9 bases aligning to TRBD2. The CDR3 totals 17 residues. CDR1 is SGHRS, CDR2 YFSETQ, per germline. CDR3 DNA sequence: TGCACCAGCAGCTTGATGCCGACTAGCGGATTTTCCTACGAGCAGTACTTC. This sequence encodes CTSSLMPTSGFSYEQYF.

In its sample, this clonotype was seen many times. The chain is built from TRBV6-1 and TRBJ2-7; 8 bases agree with TRBD1. V dropped 7 bases and J dropped 2; count of bases not matched to a gene: 4. Germline V gives CDR1 MNHNS, CDR2 SASEGT. This CDR3 contains 13 residues. CDR3 residues: CASKRTGTYEQYF. The CDR3 DNA sequence: TGTGCCAGCAAAAGGACAGGGACCTACGAGCAGTACTTC.

This sequence joins TRBV27 and TRBJ1-2; perhaps TRBD1 as D (5 bases). The CDR3 length is 13 residues. The V gene lost 3 bases and the J gene lost 8 bases, with 13 bases spanning the gap. The germline CDR1 and CDR2 sequences are MNHEY and SMNVEV (reference sequence). CDR3 nucleotides: TGTGCCAGCAGTTTTTGGGGGGATGGCGGCTACACCTTC. Translated: CASSFWGDGGYTF.

The genes are TRBV7-2 and TRBJ1-2; D might be TRBD1 (6 bases). The length of the CDR3 is 17 residues. V shed 2 bases and J shed 4 bases, with 20 bases lying between them. The germline CDR1 and CDR2 sequences are SGHTA and FQGNSA. CDR3 sequence: CASSLRRIGGEGYGYTF. CDR3 bases: TGTGCCAGCAGCTTAAGGAGGATAGGGGGTGAAGGCTATGGCTACACCTTC.

This clonotype was seen ten or more times. The chain combines TRBV27 with TRBJ2-5; D not certain. The CDR3 is made up of 14 amino acids. Germline lookup yields CDR1 MNHEY and CDR2 SMNVEV (reference sequence). V lost 3 bases and J lost 0, with 8 bases in between. CDR3 DNA: TGTGCCAGCAGTTTGGACGTGGACCAAGAGACCCAGTACTTC. It specifies CASSLDVDQETQYF.

In the case of this clonotype: It may be a read error: a sequence one base away is much more abundant. The chain combines TRBV2 with TRBJ1-6, with D possibly matching TRBD1 (6 bases). Germline V gene data show CDR1 as SNHLY and CDR2 as FYNNEI. The CDR3 is made up of 16 amino acids. Written as DNA, the CDR3 is TGTGCCGGCAGTACTATGACAGGACAGAGTACCTCACCCCTCCACTTT. It yields the protein CAGSTMTGQSTSPLHF.

This clonotype has just a few counts. The chain employs TRBV24-1 and TRBJ2-7; D unclear. The CDR3 length is 11 residues. Trimming shortened V by 9 bases and J by 4 bases, and 9 bases separated the two germline ends. From germline, CDR1 is KGHDR and CDR2 SFDVKD. CDR3 residues: CATQEGYEQYF. The CDR3 DNA follows: TGTGCCACCCAAGAAGGTTACGAGCAGTACTTC.

This clonotype was detected ten times or more. This chain connects TRBV12-3 or TRBV12-4 to TRBJ2-5; tentative D call: TRBD1 (6 bases). This CDR3 contains 13 residues. Trimming took off 7 bases at V and 5 bases at J, with 14 bases between the two ends. CDR3 sequence reads: CASKHQTGETQYF. DNA of the CDR3: TGTGCCAGCAAGCACCAAACAGGGGAGACCCAGTACTTC.

This clonotype was counted only a few times. This chain uses TRBV30 with TRBJ2-1; 7 nucleotides match TRBD2. The J segment lost 6 bases and the V segment lost 0 bases, leaving 11 bases of the junction unmatched. From germline, CDR1 is GTSNPN and CDR2 SVGIG (reference sequence). The CDR3 contains 16 residues. The CDR3, as DNA: TGTGCCTGGAGTGTACTTGGGGGAGGGTCTAGCAATGAGCAGTTCTTC. Residues: CAWSVLGGGSSNEQFF.

This clonotype has at least ten counts. CDR3 amino acids: CASIRTAPYGYTF. The CDR3 DNA reads TGTGCCAGCATAAGGACAGCACCTTATGGCTACACCTTC. This rearrangement joins TRBV7-2 to TRBJ1-2; perhaps TRBD1 as D (6 bases). This CDR3 comprises 13 residues. V gave up 7 bases and J gave up 5 bases, with 14 bases separating them. In germline, CDR1 is SGHTA, CDR2 FQGNSA.

This clonotype was seen many times. The chain employs TRBV28 and TRBJ2-1; weak D call: TRBD1 (5 bases). This CDR3 is 20 amino acids long. The germline gives CDR1 MDHEN, CDR2 SYDVKM. The ends were cut back, 6 bases at V and 7 bases at J, with 34 bases in the middle. CDR3 in amino acids: CASSPTGALRLPVTRNEQFF. The CDR3 DNA follows: TGTGCCAGCAGCCCCACTGGGGCTCTCAGGTTGCCGGTCACGCGTAATGAGCAGTTCTTC.

In its sample, this clonotype was seen a few times. V gene TRBV5-8 combines with J gene TRBJ2-3; D tentatively fits TRBD1 or TRBD2 (6 bases each). The CDR3 spans 15 residues. The V gene's germline CDR1 is SGHTS and CDR2 YDEGEE. Trimming removed 1 base at V and 6 bases at J, with 15 bases between. CDR3 DNA: TGTGCCAGCAGCTTGCGGGGGCGTGGGGGTGATACGCAGTATTTT. Protein sequence: CASSLRGRGGDTQYF.